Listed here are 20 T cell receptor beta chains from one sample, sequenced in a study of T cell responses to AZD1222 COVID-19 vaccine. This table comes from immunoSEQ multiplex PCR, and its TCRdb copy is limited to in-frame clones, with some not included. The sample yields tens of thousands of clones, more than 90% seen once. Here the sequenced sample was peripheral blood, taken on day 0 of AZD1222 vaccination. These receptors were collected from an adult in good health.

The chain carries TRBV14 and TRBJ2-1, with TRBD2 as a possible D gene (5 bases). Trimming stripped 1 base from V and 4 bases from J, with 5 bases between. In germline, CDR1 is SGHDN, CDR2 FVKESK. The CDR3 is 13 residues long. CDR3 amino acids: CASSQGGYNEQFF. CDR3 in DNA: TGTGCCAGCAGCCAAGGAGGGTACAATGAGCAGTTCTTC.

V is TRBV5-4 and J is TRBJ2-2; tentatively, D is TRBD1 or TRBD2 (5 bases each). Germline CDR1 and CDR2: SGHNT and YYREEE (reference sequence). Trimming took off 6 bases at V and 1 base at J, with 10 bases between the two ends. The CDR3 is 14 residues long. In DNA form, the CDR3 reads TGTGCCAGCACTCGGGGCTTGAACACCGGGGAGCTGTTTTTT. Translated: CASTRGLNTGELFF.

For the CDR3, the DNA is TGTGCCAGCAGTCCGGGTGGTACAACTGAAGCTTTCTTT. This codes for CASSPGGTTEAFF. The chain joins TRBV7-8 to TRBJ1-1, with unresolved D. The CDR3 is 13 amino acids. Between the trimmed V and J ends, which lost 6 bases and 5 bases, there was a span of 13 bases. Germline V gene data show CDR1 as SGHVS and CDR2 as FQNEAQ. Variable domain in full (rest from reference TRBV7-8 and TRBJ1-1): GAGVSQSPRYKVAKRGQDVALRCDPISGHVSLFWYQQALGQGPEFLTYFQNEAQLDKSGLPSDRFFAERPEGSVSTLKIQRTQQEDSAVYLCASSPGGTTEAFFGQGTRLTVV.

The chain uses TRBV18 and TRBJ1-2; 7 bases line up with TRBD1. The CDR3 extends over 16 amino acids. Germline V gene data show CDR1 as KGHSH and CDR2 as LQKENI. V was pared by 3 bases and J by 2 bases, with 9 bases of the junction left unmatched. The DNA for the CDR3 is TGTGCCAGCTCACCCTCCGGCGTGACAGGGAACTATGGCTACACCTTC. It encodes CASSPSGVTGNYGYTF.

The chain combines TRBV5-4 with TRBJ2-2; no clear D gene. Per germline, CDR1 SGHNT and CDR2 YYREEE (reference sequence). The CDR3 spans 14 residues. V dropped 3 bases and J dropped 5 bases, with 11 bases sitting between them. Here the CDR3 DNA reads TGTGCCAGCAGCTCCTTTGCGGCGACCGGGGAGCTGTTTTTT. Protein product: CASSSFAATGELFF. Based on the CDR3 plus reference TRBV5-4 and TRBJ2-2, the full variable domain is ETGVTQSPTHLIKTRGQQVTLRCSSQSGHNTVSWYQQALGQGPQFIFQYYREEENGRGNFPPRFSGLQFPNYSSELNVNALELDDSALYLCASSSFAATGELFFGEGSRLTVL.

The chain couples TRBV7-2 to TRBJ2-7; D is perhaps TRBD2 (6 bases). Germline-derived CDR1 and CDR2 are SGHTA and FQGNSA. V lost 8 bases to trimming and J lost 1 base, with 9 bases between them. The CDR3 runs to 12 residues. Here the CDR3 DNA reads TGTGCCAGCGGGGGGTCGTCCTACGAGCAGTACTTC. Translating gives CASGGSSYEQYF.

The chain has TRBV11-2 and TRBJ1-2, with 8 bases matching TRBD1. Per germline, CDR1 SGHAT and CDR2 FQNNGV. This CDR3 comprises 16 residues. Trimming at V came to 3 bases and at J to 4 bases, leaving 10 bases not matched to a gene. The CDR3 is CASSFRTGSGFYGYTF. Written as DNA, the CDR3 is TGTGCCAGCAGCTTTAGGACAGGGTCGGGGTTCTATGGCTACACCTTC.

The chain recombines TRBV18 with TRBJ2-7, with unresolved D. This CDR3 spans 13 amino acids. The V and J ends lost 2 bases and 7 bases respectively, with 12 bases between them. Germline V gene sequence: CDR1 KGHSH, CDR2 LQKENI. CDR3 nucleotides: TGTGCCAGCTCACCAGAAACGACGACAGAGCAGTACTTC. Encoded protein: CASSPETTTEQYF.

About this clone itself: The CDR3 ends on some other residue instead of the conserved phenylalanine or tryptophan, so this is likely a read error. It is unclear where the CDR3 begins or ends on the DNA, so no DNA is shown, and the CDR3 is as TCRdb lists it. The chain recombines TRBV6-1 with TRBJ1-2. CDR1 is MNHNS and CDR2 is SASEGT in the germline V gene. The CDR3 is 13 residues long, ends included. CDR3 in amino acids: CASSEEGREPHLI.

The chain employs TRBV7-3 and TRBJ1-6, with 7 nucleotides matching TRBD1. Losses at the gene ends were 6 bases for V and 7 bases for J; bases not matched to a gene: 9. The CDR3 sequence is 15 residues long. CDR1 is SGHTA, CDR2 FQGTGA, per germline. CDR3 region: CASSATPGGNSPLHF. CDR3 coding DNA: TGTGCCAGCAGTGCCACCCCAGGGGGAAATTCACCCCTCCACTTT.

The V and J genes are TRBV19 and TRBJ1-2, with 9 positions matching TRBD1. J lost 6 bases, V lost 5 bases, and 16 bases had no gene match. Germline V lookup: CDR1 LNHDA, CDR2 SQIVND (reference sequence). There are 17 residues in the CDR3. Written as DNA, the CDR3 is TGTGCCAGTAGTGTTCGGGACAGGGATAATCTACGAAATGGCTACACCTTC. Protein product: CASSVRDRDNLRNGYTF.

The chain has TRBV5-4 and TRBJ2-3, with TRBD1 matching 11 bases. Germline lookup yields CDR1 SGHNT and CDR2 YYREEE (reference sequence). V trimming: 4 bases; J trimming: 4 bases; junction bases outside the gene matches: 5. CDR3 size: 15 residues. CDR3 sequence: CASSLWTGGSDTQYF. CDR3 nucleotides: TGTGCCAGCAGCCTATGGACAGGGGGCTCAGATACGCAGTATTTT.

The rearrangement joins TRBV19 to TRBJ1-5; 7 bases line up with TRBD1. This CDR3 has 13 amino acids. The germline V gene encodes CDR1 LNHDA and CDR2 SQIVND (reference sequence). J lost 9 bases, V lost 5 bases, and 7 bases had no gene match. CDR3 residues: CASSGGQTSPQHF. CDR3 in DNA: TGTGCCAGTAGTGGGGGACAGACTTCGCCCCAGCATTTT.

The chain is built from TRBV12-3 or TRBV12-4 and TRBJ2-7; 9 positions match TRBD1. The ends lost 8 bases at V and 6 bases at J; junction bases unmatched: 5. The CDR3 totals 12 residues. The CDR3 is CASRDRDVEQYF. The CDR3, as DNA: TGTGCCAGCCGGGACAGGGATGTCGAGCAGTACTTC.

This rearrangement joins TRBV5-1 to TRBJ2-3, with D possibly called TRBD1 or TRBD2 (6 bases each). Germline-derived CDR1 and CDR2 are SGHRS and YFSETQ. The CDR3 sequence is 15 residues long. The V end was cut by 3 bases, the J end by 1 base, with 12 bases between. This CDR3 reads CASSSGGGGTDTQYF. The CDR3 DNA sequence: TGCGCCAGCAGCTCCGGAGGGGGTGGCACAGATACGCAGTATTTT.

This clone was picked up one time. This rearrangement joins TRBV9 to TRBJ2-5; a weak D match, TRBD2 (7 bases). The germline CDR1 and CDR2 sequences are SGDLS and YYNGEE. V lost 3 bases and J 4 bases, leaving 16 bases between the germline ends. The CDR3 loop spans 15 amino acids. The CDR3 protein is CASSDTTGRGETQYF. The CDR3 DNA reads TGTGCCAGCAGCGACACAACAGGGAGGGGAGAGACCCAGTACTTC.

The CDR3 DNA reads as TGTGCCAGCTCACCACAGGGGAACACTGAAGCTTTCTTT. Translation: CASSPQGNTEAFF. J is TRBJ1-1 and V is TRBV18; D call uncertain. The CDR3 runs 13 residues. V dropped 1 base and J dropped 1 base, with 4 bases sitting between them. Germline values: CDR1 KGHSH, CDR2 LQKENI. The full variable domain, with the rest looked up from reference TRBV18 and TRBJ1-1, is NAGVMQNPRHLVRRRGQEARLRCSPMKGHSHVYWYRQLPEEGLKFMVYLQKENIIDESGMPKERFSAEFPKEGPSILRIQQVVRGDSAAYFCASSPQGNTEAFFGQGTRLTVV.

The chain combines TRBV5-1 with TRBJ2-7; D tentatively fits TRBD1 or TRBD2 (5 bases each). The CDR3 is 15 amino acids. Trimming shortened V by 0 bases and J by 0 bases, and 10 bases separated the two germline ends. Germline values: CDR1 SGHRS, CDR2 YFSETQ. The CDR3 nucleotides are TGCGCCAGCAGCTTGGAAGTTGGGGGCTCCTACGAGCAGTACTTC. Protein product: CASSLEVGGSYEQYF.

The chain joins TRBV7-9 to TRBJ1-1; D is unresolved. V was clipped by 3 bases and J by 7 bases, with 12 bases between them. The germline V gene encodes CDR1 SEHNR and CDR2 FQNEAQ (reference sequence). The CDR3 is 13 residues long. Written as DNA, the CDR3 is TGTGCCAGCAGCTTTTATAGGGAGGGTGAAGCTTTCTTT. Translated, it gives CASSFYREGEAFF.

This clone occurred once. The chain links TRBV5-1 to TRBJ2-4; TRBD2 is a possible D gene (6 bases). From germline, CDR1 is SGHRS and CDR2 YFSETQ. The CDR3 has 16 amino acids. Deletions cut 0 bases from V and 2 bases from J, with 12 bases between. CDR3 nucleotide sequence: TGCGCCAGCAGCTTGGAGGTGGGGGGAACCAAAAACATTCAGTACTTC. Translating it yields CASSLEVGGTKNIQYF.